This T cell receptor (beta chain) is from a study of CD8 T cells in ankylosing spondylitis. TCRdb ran MiXCR on the 5' RACE reads and lists one entry per CDR3 protein. The sample gives around 770,000 distinct CDR3 sequences, 15% to 20% of which show up once; around 19% is in the top ten. The V end lost 1 base, the J end lost 3 bases, and 13 bases lay between the germline ends. CDR3 length: 16 amino acids. CDR1 SNHLY and CDR2 FYNNEI come from the germline V gene. Whole-study results and caveats: Blood from ankylosing spondylitis patients appeared to carry a characteristic roughly 8-variant TCR beta motif.

This clonotype has more than one count but fewer than ten. Its target is unknown. This rearrangement joins TRBV2 to TRBJ2-1, with D perhaps matching TRBD1 (5 bases). The specimen sequenced was blood, either unsorted or a sorted T cell fraction (not recorded which). The receptor's source is a male donor with ankylosing spondylitis. For the CDR3, the DNA is TGTGCCAGCAGTGAAGGGACACCCCAGCTCTACAATGAGCAGTTCTTC. Translation gives CASSEGTPQLYNEQFF. Using reference TRBV2 and TRBJ2-1 for the parts outside the CDR3, the full variable domain is EPEVTQTPSHQVTQMGQEVILRCVPISNHLYFYWYRQILGQKVEFLVSFYNNEISEKSEIFDDQFSVERPDGSNFTLKIRSTKLEDSAMYFCASSEGTPQLYNEQFFGPGTRLTVL.